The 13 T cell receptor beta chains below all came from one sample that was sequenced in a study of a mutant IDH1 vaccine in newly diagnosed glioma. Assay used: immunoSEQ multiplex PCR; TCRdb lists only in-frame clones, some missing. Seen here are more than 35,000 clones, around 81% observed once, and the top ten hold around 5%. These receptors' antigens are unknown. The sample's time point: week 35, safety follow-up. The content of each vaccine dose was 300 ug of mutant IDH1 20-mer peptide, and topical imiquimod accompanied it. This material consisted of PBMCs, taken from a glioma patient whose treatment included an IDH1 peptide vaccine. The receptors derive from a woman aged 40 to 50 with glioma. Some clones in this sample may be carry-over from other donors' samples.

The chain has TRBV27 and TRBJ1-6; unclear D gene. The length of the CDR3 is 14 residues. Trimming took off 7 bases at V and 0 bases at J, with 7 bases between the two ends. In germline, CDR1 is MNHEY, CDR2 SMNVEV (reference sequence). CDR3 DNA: TGTGCCAGCAAGTGGAGCTCCTATAATTCACCCCTCCACTTT. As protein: CASKWSSYNSPLHF.

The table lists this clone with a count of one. CDR3 protein: CASSLGGGRTDEQYF. Here the CDR3 DNA reads TGTGCCAGCAGCTTAGGGGGCGGACGGACAGACGAGCAGTACTTC. The chain couples TRBV7-2 to TRBJ2-7; D is perhaps TRBD1 (6 bases). The germline gives CDR1 SGHTA, CDR2 FQGNSA. Trimming left V 1 base short and J 5 bases short, with 15 bases between. This CDR3 region has 15 residues.

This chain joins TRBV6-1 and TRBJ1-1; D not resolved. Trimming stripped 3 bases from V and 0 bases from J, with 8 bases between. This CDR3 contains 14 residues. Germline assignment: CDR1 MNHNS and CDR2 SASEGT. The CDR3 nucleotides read TGTGCCAGCAGTGAGGCAGGAGTGAACACTGAAGCTTTCTTT. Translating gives CASSEAGVNTEAFF.

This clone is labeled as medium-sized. This CDR3 reads CASSHLSSRTGGYTF. CDR3 sequence (DNA): TGTGCCAGCAGCCATTTATCTTCCAGGACGGGTGGCTACACCTTC. The genes are TRBV5-4 and TRBJ1-2, with D unresolved. V gave up 4 bases and J gave up 7 bases, with 20 bases separating them. The CDR3 is made up of 15 amino acids. The germline V gene encodes CDR1 SGHNT and CDR2 YYREEE (reference sequence).

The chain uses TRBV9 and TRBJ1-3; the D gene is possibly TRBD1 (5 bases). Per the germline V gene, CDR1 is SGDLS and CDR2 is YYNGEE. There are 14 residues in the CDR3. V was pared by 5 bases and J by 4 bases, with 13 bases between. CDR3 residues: CASSRVGPGNTIYF. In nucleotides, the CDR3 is TGTGCCAGCAGTCGCGTGGGACCCGGAAACACCATATATTTT.

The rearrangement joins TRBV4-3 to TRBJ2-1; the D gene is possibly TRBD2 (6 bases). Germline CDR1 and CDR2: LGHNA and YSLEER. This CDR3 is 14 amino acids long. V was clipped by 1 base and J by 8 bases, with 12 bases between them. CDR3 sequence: CASSQGLPGDEQFF. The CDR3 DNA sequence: TGCGCCAGCAGCCAAGGGTTGCCGGGAGATGAGCAGTTCTTC.

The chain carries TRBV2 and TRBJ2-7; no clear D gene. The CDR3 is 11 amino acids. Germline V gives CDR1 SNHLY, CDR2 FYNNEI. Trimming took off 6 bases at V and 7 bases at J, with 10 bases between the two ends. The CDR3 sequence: CASRGAREQYF. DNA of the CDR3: TGTGCCAGCAGAGGAGCCAGGGAGCAGTACTTC.

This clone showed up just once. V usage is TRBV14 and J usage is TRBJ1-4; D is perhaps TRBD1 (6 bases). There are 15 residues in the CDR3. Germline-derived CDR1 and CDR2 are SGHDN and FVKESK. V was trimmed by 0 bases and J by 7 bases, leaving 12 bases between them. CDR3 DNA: TGTGCCAGCAGCCAAGATATGGGGGCGGGTGAAAAACTGTTTTTT. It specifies CASSQDMGAGEKLFF.

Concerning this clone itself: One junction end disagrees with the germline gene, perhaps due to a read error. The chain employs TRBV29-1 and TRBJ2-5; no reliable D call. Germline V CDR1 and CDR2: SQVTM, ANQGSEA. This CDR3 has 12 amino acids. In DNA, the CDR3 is TGCAGCGTTAAAGAGTCCCAAGAGACCCAGTACTTC. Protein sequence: CSVKESQETQYF.

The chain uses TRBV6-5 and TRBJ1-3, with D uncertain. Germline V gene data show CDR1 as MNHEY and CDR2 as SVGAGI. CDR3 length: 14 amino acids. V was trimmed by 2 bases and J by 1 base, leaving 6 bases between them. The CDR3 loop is CASSYGRSGNTIYF. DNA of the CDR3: TGTGCCAGCAGTTACGGGCGGTCTGGAAACACCATATATTTT.

The CDR3 coding sequence is TGTGCCAGCAGTGAAGGGACAGTGAAAGAGACCCAGTACTTC. This encodes CASSEGTVKETQYF. This chain joins TRBV28 and TRBJ2-5, with 7 bases lining up with TRBD1. The CDR3 is 14 amino acids. The germline gives CDR1 MDHEN, CDR2 SYDVKM. Trimming removed 5 bases from V and 3 bases from J; junction bases left unmatched: 6.

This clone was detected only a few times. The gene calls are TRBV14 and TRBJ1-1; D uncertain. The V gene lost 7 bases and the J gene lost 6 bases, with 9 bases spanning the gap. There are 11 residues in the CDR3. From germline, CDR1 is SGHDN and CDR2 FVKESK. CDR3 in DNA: TGTGCCAGCATAATCGGCGCTGAAGCTTTCTTT. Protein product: CASIIGAEAFF.

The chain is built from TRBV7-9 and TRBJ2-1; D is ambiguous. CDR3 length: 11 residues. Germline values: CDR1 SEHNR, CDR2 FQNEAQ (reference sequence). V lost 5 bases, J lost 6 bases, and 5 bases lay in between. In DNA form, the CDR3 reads TGTGCCAGCAGCCAGATCAATGAGCAGTTCTTC. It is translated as CASSQINEQFF.